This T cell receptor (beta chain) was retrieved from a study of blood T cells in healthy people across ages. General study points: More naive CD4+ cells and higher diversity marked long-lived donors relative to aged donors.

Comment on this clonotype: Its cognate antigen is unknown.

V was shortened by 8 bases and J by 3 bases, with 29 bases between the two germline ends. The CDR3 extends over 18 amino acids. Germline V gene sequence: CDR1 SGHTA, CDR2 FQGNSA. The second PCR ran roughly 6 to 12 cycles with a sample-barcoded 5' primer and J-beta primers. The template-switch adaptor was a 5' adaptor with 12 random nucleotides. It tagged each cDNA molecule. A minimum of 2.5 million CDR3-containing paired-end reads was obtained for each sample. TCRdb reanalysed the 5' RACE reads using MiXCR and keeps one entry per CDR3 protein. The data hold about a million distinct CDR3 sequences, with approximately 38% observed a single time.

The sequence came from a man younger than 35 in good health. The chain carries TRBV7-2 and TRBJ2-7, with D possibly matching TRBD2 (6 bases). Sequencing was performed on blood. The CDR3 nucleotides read TGTGCCAGCTCCCTTAAACCTGGCGGACCTCTAGCGTTCTACGAGCAGTACTTC. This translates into CASSLKPGGPLAFYEQYF.